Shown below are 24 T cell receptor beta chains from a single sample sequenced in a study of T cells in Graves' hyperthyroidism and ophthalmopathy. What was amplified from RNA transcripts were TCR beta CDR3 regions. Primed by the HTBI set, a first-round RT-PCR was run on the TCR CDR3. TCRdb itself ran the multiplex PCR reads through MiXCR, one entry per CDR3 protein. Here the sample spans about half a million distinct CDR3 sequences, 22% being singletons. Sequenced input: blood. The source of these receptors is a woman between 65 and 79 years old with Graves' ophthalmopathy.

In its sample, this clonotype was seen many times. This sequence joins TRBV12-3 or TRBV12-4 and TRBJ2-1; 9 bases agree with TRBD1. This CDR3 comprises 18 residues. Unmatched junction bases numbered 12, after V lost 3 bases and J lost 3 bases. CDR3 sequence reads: CASSFIPGQGDRYNEQFF. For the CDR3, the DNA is TGTGCCAGCAGTTTTATACCGGGACAGGGCGATCGCTACAATGAGCAGTTCTTC.

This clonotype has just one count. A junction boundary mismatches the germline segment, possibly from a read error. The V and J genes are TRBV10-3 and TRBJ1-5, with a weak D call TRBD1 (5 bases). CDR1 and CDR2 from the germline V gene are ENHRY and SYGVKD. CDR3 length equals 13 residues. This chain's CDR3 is CAISESGDQPKHF. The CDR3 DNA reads TGTGCCATCAGTGAGTCGGGGGATCAGCCCAAGCATTTT.

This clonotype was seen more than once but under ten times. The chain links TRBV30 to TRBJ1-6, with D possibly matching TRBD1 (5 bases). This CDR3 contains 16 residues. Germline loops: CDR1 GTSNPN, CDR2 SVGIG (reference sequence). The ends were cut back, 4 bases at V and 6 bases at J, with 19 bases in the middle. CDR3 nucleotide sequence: TGTGCCTGGACCATAGGGCCGGCAAGGGGTAATTCACCCCTCCACTTT. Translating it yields CAWTIGPARGNSPLHF.

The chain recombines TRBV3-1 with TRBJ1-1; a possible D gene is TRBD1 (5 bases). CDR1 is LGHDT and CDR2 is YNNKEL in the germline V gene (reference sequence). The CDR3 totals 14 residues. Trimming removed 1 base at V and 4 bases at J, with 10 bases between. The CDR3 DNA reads TGTGCCAGCAGCCAAGCAGGGTTTGGCACTGAAGCTTTCTTT. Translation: CASSQAGFGTEAFF.

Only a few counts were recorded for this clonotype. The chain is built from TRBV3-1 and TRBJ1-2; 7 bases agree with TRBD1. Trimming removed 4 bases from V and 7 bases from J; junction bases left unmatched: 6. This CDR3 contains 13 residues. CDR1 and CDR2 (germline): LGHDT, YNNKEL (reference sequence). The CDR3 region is CASSPTGIFGYTF. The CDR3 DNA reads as TGTGCCAGCAGCCCGACAGGGATCTTTGGCTACACCTTC.

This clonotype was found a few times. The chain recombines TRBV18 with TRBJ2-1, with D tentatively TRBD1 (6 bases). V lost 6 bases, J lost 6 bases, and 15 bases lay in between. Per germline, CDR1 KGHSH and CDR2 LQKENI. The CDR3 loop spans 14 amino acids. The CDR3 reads CASSPPGQTNEQFF. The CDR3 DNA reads TGTGCCAGCTCTCCTCCTGGACAGACCAATGAGCAGTTCTTC. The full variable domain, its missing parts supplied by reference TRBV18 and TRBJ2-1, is NAGVMQNPRHLVRRRGQEARLRCSPMKGHSHVYWYRQLPEEGLKFMVYLQKENIIDESGMPKERFSAEFPKEGPSILRIQQVVRGDSAAYFCASSPPGQTNEQFFGPGTRLTVL.

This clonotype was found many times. The CDR3 DNA reads as TGTGCCAGCAGCGGGAGAGGCGAGCAGTACTTC. Amino acid sequence: CASSGRGEQYF. This sequence joins TRBV12-3 or TRBV12-4 and TRBJ2-7; TRBD2 is a possible D gene (6 bases). V was clipped by 6 bases and J by 6 bases, with 9 bases between them. The CDR3 runs 11 residues.

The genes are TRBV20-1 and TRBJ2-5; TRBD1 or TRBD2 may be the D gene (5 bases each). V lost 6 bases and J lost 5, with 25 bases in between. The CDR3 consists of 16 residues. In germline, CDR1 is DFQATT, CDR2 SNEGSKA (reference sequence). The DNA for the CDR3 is TGCAGTGCCACCGTCCCGGGACCTATGTGGGGGGAGACCCAGTACTTC. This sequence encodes CSATVPGPMWGETQYF.

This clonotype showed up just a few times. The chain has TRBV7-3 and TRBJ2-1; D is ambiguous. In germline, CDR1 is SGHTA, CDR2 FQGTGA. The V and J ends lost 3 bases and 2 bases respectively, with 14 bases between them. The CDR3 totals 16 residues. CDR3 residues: CASSLQSTLTYNEQFF. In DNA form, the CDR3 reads TGTGCCAGCAGCTTGCAGTCTACCTTGACCTACAATGAGCAGTTCTTC.

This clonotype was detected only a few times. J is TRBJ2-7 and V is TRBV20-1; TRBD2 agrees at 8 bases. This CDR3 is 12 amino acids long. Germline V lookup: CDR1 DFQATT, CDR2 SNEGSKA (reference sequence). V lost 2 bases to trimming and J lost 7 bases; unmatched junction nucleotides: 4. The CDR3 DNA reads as TGCAGTGCTAGACTAGCGGGTCCTGAGCAGTACTTC. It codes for CSARLAGPEQYF.

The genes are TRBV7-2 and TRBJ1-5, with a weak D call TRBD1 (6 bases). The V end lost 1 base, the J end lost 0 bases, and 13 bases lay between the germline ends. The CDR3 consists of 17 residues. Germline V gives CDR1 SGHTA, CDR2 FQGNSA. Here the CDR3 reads CASSLDIGQYSNQPQHF. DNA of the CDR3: TGTGCCAGCAGCTTAGACATCGGACAGTATAGCAATCAGCCCCAGCATTTT.

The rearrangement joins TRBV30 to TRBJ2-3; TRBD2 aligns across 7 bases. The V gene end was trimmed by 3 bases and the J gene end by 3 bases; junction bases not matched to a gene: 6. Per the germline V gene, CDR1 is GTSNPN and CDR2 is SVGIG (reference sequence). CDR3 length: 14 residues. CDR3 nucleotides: TGTGCCTGGAGGGGGGGGAGTTGGACAGATACGCAGTATTTT. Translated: CAWRGGSWTDTQYF.

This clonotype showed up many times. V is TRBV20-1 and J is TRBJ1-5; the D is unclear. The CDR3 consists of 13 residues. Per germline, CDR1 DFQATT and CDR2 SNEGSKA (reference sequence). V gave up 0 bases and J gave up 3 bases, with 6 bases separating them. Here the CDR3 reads CSARDQNNQPQHF. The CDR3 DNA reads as TGCAGTGCTAGAGACCAGAACAATCAGCCCCAGCATTTT.

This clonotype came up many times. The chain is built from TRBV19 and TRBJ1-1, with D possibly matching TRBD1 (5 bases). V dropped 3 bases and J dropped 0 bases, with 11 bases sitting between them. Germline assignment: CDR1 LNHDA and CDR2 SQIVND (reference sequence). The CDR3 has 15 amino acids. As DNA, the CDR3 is TGTGCCAGTAGTATGGCCGGGACGGTGAACACTGAAGCTTTCTTT. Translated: CASSMAGTVNTEAFF.

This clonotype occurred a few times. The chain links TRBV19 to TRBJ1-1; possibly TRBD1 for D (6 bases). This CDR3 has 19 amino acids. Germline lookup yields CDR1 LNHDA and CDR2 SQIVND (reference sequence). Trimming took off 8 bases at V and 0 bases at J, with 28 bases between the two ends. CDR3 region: CASSPLGRGGGLMNTEAFF. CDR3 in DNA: TGTGCCAGTTCCCCCCTGGGGAGGGGCGGGGGCCTAATGAACACTGAAGCTTTCTTT. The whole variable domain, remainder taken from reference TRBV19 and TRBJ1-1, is DGGITQSPKYLFRKEGQNVTLSCEQNLNHDAMYWYRQDPGQGLRLIYYSQIVNDFQKGDIAEGYSVSREKKESFPLTVTSAQKNPTAFYLCASSPLGRGGGLMNTEAFFGQGTRLTVV.

The CDR3 nucleotides read TGTGCCAGCAGCTTACGAGGGCGTGAAGCTTTCTTT. The encoded protein is CASSLRGREAFF. The chain links TRBV7-6 to TRBJ1-1; D uncertain. CDR1 SGHVS and CDR2 FNYEAQ come from the germline V gene. Deletions cut 2 bases from V and 7 bases from J, with 8 bases between. The length of the CDR3 is 12 residues.

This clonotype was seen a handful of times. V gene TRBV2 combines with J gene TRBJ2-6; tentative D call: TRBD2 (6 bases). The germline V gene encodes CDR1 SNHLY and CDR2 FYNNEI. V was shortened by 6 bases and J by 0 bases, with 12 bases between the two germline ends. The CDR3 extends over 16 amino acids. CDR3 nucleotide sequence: TGTGCCAGCAGAGCGGGCGATAGCTCTGGGGCCAACGTCCTGACTTTC. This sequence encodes CASRAGDSSGANVLTF.

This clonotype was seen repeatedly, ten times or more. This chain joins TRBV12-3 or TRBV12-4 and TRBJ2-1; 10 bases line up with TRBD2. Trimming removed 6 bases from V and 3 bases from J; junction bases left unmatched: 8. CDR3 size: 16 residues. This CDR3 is CASSPILAGVYNEQFF. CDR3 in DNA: TGTGCCAGCAGCCCCATTCTAGCGGGAGTCTACAATGAGCAGTTCTTC.

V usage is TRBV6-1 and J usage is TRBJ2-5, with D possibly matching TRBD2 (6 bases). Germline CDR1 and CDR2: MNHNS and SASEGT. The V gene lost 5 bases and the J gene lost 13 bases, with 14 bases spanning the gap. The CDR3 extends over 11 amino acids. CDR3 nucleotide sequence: TGTGCCAGCAGTTTCACGGGAGCCCTGTACTTC. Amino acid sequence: CASSFTGALYF.

The CDR3 bases are TGTGCCAGCAGCGCCCGGGACAGGGGCTGGGAAAAACTGTTTTTT. It yields the protein CASSARDRGWEKLFF. The chain is built from TRBV9 and TRBJ1-4, with TRBD1 matching 10 bases. The CDR3 sequence is 15 residues long. Germline V gives CDR1 SGDLS, CDR2 YYNGEE. Trimming removed 3 bases from V and 8 bases from J; junction bases left unmatched: 7.

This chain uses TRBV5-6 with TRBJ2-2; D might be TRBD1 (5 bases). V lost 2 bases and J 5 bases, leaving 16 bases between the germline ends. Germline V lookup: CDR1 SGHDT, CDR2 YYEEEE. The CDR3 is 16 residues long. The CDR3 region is CASSLGPRADTGELFF. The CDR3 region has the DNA TGTGCCAGCAGCTTAGGCCCCAGGGCAGATACCGGGGAGCTGTTTTTT.

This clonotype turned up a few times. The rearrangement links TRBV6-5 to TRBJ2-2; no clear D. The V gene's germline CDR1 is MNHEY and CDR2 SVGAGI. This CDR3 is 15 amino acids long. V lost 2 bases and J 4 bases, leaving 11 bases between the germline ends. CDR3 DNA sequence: TGTGCCAGCAGTTACATGGGCCGGGTCACCGGGGAGCTGTTTTTT. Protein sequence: CASSYMGRVTGELFF.

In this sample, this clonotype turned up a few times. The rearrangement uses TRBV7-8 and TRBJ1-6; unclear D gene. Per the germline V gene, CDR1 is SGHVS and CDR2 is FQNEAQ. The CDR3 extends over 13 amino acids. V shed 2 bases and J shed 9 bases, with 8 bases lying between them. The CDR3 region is CASSLKRSSPLHF. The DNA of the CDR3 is TGTGCCAGCAGCTTAAAGCGTAGTTCACCCCTCCACTTT.

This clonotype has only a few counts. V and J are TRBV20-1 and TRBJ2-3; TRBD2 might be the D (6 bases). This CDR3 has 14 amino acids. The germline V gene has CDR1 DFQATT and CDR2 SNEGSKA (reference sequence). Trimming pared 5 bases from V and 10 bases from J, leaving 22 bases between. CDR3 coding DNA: TGCAGTGCTTCCCTAAACCCGGAGACTAGTGCGCAGTATTTT. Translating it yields CSASLNPETSAQYF.